This TCR beta chain was sequenced for a study of blood T cell repertoires in COVID-19 (dated by TCRdb to 2019 to 2021). At the level of the whole study: Collaborator samples came from the United States, Italy and Spain and covered acute and convalescent phases of COVID-19. The repertoires were released in a freely available public database intended as a resource for research on the immune response to SARS-CoV-2. The samples were drawn from the first 160 participants of the ongoing ImmuneRACE study and from 950 to 1,500 subjects provided by 6 global collaborators. The dataset comprised deeply sampled blood TCRbeta repertoires from subjects exposed to, actively infected with, or recovered from COVID-19. Where available, HLA class I and class II types were obtained from metadata supplied by the sample provider rather than from assay-based typing. The prospective study material was composed of cDNA or gDNA derived from T cells, B-cell-depleted T cells, or PBMCs. Nearly every sample came with metadata listing a de-identified subject ID, COVID-19 status, age in years and sex.

General conclusions and limits of the study: The quantity of clinical and demographic metadata differed by source and by participant and was supplied without curation.

Whole blood was collected in K2EDTA tubes by collaborating institutions according to the institutions' own protocols. Collaborator samples were shipped for TCRbeta analysis as frozen whole blood, isolated PBMCs, or DNA extracted from either sample type. This clone was seen only a few times. Its antigen is currently not known. The input lacks base qualities; no much larger clone sits a single base away. TCRbeta CDR3 regions were amplified from genomic DNA using the immunoSEQ Assay, a bias-controlled multiplex PCR. As for the original processing: Nucleated cell counts per sample were estimated from amplification of reference gene primers within the assay. To quantify the absolute abundance of each unique TCRbeta CDR3 rearrangement, sequence reads were collapsed and filtered. For each sample, productive Simpson clonality was calculated as the square root of Simpson's diversity index across productive rearrangements. Drawn from immuneACCESS, this table holds only the in-frame rearrangements with V and J called that TCRdb kept. Clones are partly lost; checked studies trace under half to an unresolved V gene and leave the rest unexplained. V and J calls and clone size are as listed in that table; D and trimming were resolved from the DNA. The table for this sample lists roughly 140,000 clones; roughly nine tenths of them were counted only once. Together, the top ten hold roughly 3.2% of the sample.

Per the germline V gene (reference sequence), SGHKS is the CDR1 and YYEKEE is the CDR2. Counted from cysteine to phenylalanine, this CDR3 has 15 amino acids. Only the CDR3 portion is preserved as DNA: 45 bases, with reading frame beginning at the first base. V loses 5 bases of germline sequence and J loses 1 base, and the interval between the two ends is 13 bases. The chain joins TRBV5-5 to TRBJ1-3; matching of 6 bases hints at TRBD1 as the D gene. Sequencing input: peripheral blood. The sequence was obtained from a woman aged 60-75 years with active COVID-19. The CDR3 sequence is CASRGGTTSGNTIYF. Read as DNA, the sequence is TGTGCCAGCAGGGGTGGGACAACATCTGGAAACACCATATATTTT. With the rest looked up from the reference TRBV5-5 and TRBJ1-3 genes rather than sequenced, the full variable domain is DAGVTQSPTHLIKTRGQQVTLRCSPISGHKSVSWYQQVLGQGPQFIFQYYEKEERGRGNFPDRFSARQFPNYSSELNVNALLLGDSALYLCASRGGTTSGNTIYFGEGSWLTVV.